This TCR beta chain was observed in a study of blood T cell repertoires in COVID-19. The table came from immunoSEQ multiplex PCR; TCRdb's copy has only in-frame clones and leaves some out. This table has approximately 250,000 clones, 88% appearing once. What was sequenced was peripheral blood. The sequence came from a woman between 70 and 85 years old with COVID-19, enrolled during active disease.

DNA of the CDR3: TGTGCCAGCAGCCAAGATTCCTGGGACAGGGGGCTGACACCCCTCCACTTT. This sequence encodes CASSQDSWDRGLTPLHF. J is TRBJ1-6 and V is TRBV4-2; TRBD1 matches 12 bases. Per germline, CDR1 LGHNA and CDR2 YNFKEQ. J was trimmed by 11 bases and V by 0 bases; bases with no gene match: 8. This CDR3 is 17 amino acids long.